This T cell receptor (beta chain) comes out of a study of CD4 T cells in relation to SARS-CoV-2 and coronaviruses (dated by TCRdb to about 2021). A note on the overall study: Patient-derived lymphoblastoid cell lines were used to map the HLA restriction of shared crossreactive spike epitopes. Memory CD4+ T cell crossreactivity between SARS-CoV-2 and common cold coronavirus spike proteins was assessed at the TCR clonotype level in the study. The Adaptive Biotechnologies TCR-sequencing kit was used to sequence samples from three pre-COVID donors and the naive versus memory experiments, while other data came from Illumina-based sequencing. A different TCR-beta assay, based on Illumina, was used to sequence expansion assays from other donors in the study.

This clone was observed a single time. The antigen it recognizes is unknown. No qualities accompany the bases; no much larger clone lies one base away. Results and caveats for the whole study, not just this receptor: Sequencing naive versus memory cells indicated that the assay picks up memory recall responses, not primary responses primed during culture. Memory CD4+ clonotypes crossrecognizing SARS-CoV-2 and at least one common cold coronavirus spike were found in 50% to 80% of donors. Significantly weaker SARS-CoV-2-driven expansion was shown by crossreactive clones than by monoreactive clones, consistent with antigenic imprinting. The study was constrained by small numbers of patients and of tested TCRs. Crossreactivity analysis was centred on spike protein, so crossreactivity against other viral proteins was not assessed. Because no donor provided both pre-pandemic and post-infection samples, tracing the source of pre-existing responses was limited.

CD4+ T cells from unexposed donors were collected before the COVID-19 pandemic (2011-2018). To separate naive from memory CD4+ T cells, cryopreserved PBMCs first underwent CD4 enrichment and then EasySep naive CD4+ T cell enrichment. Leukapheresis product for the unexposed donors was purchased commercially. PBMCs were isolated from leukapheresis product or whole blood by Ficoll-Paque PLUS gradient centrifugation. PBMCs were either used fresh in the expansion assay or cryopreserved at -140 degrees C. The QIAamp Micro DNA Kit was used to extract genomic DNA from the CD4+ T cells. The CDR3 runs 13 residues from the cysteine to the phenylalanine. The kept DNA is CDR3 alone, 39 bases in frame from the first base. Uncultured naive and memory CD4+ T cell DNA received deep-resolution immunoSEQ TCR-beta sequencing. The authors processed their data as follows. During preprocessing, nonproductive sequences were removed, along with CDR3s that did not begin with C, did not end with F or W, or were shorter than 7 amino acids. Cultured and uncultured naive and memory CD4+ repertoires were searched for previously identified spike- and CEF-reactive CDR3s. After three terminal residues were trimmed from each end, CDR3 homology was quantified as pairwise Levenshtein distance using the stringdist R package. Imported from immuneACCESS, the table was reduced by TCRdb to in-frame sequences with V and J called. These copies leave out some clones; in studies compared against another copy, an unresolved V gene accounts for under half, and the cause of the remainder is not known. The V and J calls and clone size come from that table; D and trimming were worked out from the DNA. The table for this sample lists about 59,000 clones; roughly 88% of them were counted only once. About 1.4% of the sample rests with the top ten.

The sequence links TRBV21-1 to TRBJ1-1. TRBV21-1 is deemed a pseudogene. The sequence was collected from a human donor in good health. Sequences were obtained from memory CD4+ T cells from PBMCs. Interpreted using the paper, the cell subset or site label stands for: memory (non-naive) CD4+ T cells. The sequenced DNA is TGTGCCAGCAGCAAAGTAACGAACACTGAAGCTTTCTTT. Its amino acids are CASSKVTNTEAFF.